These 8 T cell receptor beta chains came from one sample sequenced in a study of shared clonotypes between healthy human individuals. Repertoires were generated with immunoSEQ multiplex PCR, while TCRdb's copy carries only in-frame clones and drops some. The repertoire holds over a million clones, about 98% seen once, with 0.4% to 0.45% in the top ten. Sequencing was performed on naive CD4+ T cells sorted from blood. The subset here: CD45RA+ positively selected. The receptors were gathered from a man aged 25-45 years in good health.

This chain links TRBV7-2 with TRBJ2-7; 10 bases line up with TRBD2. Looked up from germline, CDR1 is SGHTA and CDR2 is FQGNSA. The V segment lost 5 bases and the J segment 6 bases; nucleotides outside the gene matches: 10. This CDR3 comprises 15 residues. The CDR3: CASSPDLAGVREQYF. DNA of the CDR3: TGTGCCAGCAGCCCCGATCTAGCGGGAGTCCGCGAGCAGTACTTC.

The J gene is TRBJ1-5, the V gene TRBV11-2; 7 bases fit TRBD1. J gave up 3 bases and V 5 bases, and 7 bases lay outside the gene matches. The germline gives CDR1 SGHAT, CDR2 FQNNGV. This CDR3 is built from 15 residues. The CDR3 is CASSPQTGVNQPQHF. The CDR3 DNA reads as TGTGCCAGCAGCCCGCAAACAGGGGTCAATCAGCCCCAGCATTTT.

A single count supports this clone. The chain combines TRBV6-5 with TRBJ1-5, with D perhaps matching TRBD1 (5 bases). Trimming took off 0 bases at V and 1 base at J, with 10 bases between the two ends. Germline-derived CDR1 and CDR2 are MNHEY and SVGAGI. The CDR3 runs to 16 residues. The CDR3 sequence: CASSYSGDGSNQPQHF. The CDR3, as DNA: TGTGCCAGCAGTTACTCAGGGGACGGGAGCAATCAGCCCCAGCATTTT.

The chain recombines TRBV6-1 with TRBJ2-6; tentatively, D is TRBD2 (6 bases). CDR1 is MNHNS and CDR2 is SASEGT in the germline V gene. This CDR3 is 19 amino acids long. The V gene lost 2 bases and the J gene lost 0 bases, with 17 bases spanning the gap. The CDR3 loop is CASSERAGRFVSGANVLTF. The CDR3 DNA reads TGTGCCAGCAGTGAACGGGCGGGGAGGTTCGTCTCTGGGGCCAACGTCCTGACTTTC.

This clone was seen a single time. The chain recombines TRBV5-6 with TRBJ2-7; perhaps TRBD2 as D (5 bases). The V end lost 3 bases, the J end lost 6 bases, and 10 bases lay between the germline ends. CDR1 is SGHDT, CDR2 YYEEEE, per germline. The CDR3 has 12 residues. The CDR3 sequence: CASSSGRVEQYF. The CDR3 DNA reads TGTGCCAGCAGCTCTGGGCGGGTCGAGCAGTACTTC.

The CDR3 DNA sequence: TGTGCCAGCAGTGAACAGGGAGTGAACTATGGCTACACCTTC. Its translation: CASSEQGVNYGYTF. This sequence joins TRBV6-1 and TRBJ1-2, with D tentatively TRBD1 (5 bases). Germline CDR1 MNHNS, CDR2 SASEGT. The CDR3 covers 14 residues. Trimming left V 2 bases short and J 2 bases short, with 9 bases between.

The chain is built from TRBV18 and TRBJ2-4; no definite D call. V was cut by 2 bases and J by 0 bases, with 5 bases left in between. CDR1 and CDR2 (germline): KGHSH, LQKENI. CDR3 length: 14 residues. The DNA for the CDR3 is TGTGCCAGCTCACCAACCATAGCCAAAAACATTCAGTACTTC. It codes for CASSPTIAKNIQYF.

The CDR3 coding sequence is TGTGCCACCAGCAGAGATCCCCCGACTAGCGGGAGAGTTCGCACCGGGGAGCTGTTTTTT. It encodes CATSRDPPTSGRVRTGELFF. This chain joins TRBV15 and TRBJ2-2, with 12 bases lining up with TRBD2. Losses at the gene ends were 0 bases for V and 4 bases for J; bases not matched to a gene: 12. CDR1 and CDR2 from the germline V gene are LNHNV and YYDKDF (reference sequence). This CDR3 comprises 20 residues.